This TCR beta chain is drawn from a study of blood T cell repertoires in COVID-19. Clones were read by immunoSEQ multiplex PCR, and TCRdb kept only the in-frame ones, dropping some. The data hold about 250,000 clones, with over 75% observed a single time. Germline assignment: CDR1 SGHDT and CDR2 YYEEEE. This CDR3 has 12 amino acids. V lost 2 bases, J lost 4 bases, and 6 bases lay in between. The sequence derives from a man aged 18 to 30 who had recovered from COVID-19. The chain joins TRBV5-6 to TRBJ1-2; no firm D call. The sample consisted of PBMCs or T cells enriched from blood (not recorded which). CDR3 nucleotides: TGTGCCAGCAGCTTTCCTAGCTATGGCTACACCTTC. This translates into CASSFPSYGYTF. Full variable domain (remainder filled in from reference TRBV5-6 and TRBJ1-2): DAGVTQSPTHLIKTRGQQVTLRCSPKSGHDTVSWYQQALGQGPQFIFQYYEEEERQRGNFPDRFSGHQFPNYSSELNVNALLLGDSALYLCASSFPSYGYTFGSGTRLTVV.